A single T cell receptor (beta chain) is shown here with its context. The antigen is not known. Sequenced by immunoSEQ multiplex PCR; TCRdb stores in-frame clones only, minus some. The sample lists some 45,000 clones; roughly 92% were seen once. The data belong to a study of cytomegalovirus exposure and HLA in healthy donors. The study, taken as a whole, reports: The authors listed roughly 150 TCR beta chains as cytomegalovirus-associated. Rarity marked most TCR sequences, yet some public TCRs occurred in many donors.

The CDR3 totals 13 residues. Germline V gene lookup returns CDR1 SQVTM and CDR2 ANQGSEA. The ends were cut back, 3 bases at V and 5 bases at J, with 12 bases in the middle. Separate from the approximately 720-subject first cohort was the approximately 120-subject validation cohort, to which the donors belonged. What was sequenced was PBMCs. This TCR came from a man between 18 and 29 years old in good health and CMV-seronegative. The chain couples TRBV29-1 to TRBJ2-3; D perhaps matches TRBD2 (5 bases). The CDR3 loop reads CSVDLGSGDTQYF. DNA of the CDR3: TGCAGCGTTGATTTAGGGAGCGGAGATACGCAGTATTTT.